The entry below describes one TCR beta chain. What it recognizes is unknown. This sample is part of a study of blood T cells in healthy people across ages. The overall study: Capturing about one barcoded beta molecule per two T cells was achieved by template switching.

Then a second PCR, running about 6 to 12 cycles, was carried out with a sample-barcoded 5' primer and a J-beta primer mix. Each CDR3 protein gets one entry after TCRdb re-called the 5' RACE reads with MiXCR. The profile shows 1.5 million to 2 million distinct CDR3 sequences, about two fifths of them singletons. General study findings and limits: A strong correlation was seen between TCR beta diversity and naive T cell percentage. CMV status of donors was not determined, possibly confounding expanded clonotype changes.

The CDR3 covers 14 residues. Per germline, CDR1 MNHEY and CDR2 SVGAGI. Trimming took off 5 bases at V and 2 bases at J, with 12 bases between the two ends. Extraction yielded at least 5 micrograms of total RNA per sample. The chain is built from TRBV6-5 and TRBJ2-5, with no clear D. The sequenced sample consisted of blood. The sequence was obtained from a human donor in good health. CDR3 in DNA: TGTGCCAGCAGTCCCTCGTGGGCTCAAGAGACCCAGTACTTC. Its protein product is CASSPSWAQETQYF.